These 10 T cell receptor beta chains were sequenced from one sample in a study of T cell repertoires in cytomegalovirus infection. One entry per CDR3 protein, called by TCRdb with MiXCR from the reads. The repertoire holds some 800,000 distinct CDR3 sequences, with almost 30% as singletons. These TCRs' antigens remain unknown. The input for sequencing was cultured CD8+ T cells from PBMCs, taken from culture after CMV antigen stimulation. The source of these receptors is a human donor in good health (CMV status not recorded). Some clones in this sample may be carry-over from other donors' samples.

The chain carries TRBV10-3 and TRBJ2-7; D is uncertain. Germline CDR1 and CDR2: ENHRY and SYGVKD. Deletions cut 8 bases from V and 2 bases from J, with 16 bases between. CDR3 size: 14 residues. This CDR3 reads CAIWRPRNPYEQYV. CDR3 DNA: TGTGCCATCTGGCGGCCCCGGAACCCCTACGAGCAGTACGTC.

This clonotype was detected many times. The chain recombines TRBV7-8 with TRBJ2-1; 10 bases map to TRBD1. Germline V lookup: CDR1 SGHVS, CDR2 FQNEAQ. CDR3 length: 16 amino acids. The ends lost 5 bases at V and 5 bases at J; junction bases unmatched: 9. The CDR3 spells CASSLFPGQGNNEQFF. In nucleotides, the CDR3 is TGTGCCAGCAGCCTATTCCCGGGACAGGGGAACAATGAGCAGTTCTTC.

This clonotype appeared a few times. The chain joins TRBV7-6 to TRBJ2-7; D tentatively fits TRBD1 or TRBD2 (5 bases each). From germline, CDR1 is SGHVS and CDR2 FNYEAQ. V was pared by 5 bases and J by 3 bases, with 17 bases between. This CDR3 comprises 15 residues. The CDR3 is CASSPGGGPYYEQYV. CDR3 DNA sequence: TGTGCCAGCAGCCCTGGTGGGGGACCCTACTACGAGCAGTACGTC.

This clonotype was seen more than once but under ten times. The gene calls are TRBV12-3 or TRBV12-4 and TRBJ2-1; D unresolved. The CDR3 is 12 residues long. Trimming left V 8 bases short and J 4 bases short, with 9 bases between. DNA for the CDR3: TGTGCCAGCGGATACAGATACAATGAGCAGTTCTTC. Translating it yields CASGYRYNEQFF.

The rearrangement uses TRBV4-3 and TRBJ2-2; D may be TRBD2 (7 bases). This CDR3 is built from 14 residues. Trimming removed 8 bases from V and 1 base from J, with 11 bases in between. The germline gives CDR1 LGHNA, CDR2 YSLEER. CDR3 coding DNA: TGCGCCAGCGAGGGGGGGCTGAACACCGGGGAGCTGTTTTTT. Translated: CASEGGLNTGELFF.

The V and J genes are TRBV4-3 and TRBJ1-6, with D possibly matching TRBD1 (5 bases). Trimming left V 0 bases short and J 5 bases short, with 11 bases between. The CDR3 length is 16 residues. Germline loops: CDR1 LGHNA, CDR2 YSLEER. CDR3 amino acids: CASSQDQGPNNSPLHF. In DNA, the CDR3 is TGCGCCAGCAGCCAAGATCAGGGACCCAATAATTCACCCCTCCACTTT.

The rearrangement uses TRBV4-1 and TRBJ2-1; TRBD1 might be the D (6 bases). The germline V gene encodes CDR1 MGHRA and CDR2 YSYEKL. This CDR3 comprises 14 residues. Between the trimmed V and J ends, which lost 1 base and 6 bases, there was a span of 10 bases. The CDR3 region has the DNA TGCGCCAGCAGCCAAGGAGGCAGGGGCAATGAGCAGTTCTTC. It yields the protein CASSQGGRGNEQFF.

In nucleotides, the CDR3 is TGTGCCACCAGCAGAGATACAGGGGGCCTTCGGTACGAGCAGTACTTC. Its translation is CATSRDTGGLRYEQYF. This sequence joins TRBV15 and TRBJ2-7; TRBD1 matches at 9 bases. The CDR3 consists of 16 residues. Germline CDR1 is LNHNV and CDR2 is YYDKDF (reference sequence). The V segment lost 0 bases and the J segment 4 bases; nucleotides outside the gene matches: 7.

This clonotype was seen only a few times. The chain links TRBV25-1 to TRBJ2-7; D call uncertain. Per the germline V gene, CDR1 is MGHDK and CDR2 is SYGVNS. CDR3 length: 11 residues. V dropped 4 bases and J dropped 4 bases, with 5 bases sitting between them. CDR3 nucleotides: TGTGCCAGCAGTGGTCGGTACGAGCAGTACGTC. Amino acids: CASSGRYEQYV.

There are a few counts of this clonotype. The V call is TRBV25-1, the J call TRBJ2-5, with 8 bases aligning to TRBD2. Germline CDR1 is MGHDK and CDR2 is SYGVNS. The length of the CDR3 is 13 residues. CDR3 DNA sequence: TGTGTTGTGGGCGGGGGGCTCCAAGAGACCCAGTACTTC. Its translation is CVVGGGLQETQYF.